Sequencing of this TCR beta chain was carried out in a study of blood T cell repertoires in COVID-19. Assay used: immunoSEQ multiplex PCR; TCRdb lists only in-frame clones, some missing. The data contain 160,000 or so clones, around 90% of them seen just once; the ten biggest clones take up 2.5% to 3%. This CDR3 spans 18 amino acids. V gave up 0 bases and J gave up 6 bases, with 24 bases separating them. Germline-derived CDR1 and CDR2 are SGHDT and YYEEEE. The source material was peripheral blood. The origin of this receptor is a man aged 55 to 70 with acute or convalescent COVID-19. The rearrangement uses TRBV5-6 and TRBJ1-2, with D maybe TRBD1 (6 bases). The CDR3 protein is CASSLAREKSLTGHGYTF. The CDR3 coding sequence is TGTGCCAGCAGCTTGGCAAGAGAGAAGAGTCTGACAGGCCATGGCTACACCTTC.